This T cell receptor (beta chain) was sequenced during a study of vaccination and CD4 T cells after COVID-19. The wider study: Convalescent patients gave post-COVID blood a median roughly 96 days post-diagnosis, range 35 to 161.

Overall study findings and caveats: Only after vaccination were a median about 87% of convalescents' reactive clones seen. The authors identified 304 of 307 vaccine-specific clones in convalescent patients as spike mono-reactive.

PCR tests turned positive between March and December 2020, before US Alpha, Beta and Delta variants. TCRdb reprocessed the PCR reads via MiXCR and lists one record per CDR3 protein. The sample consists of over 20,000 distinct CDR3 sequences, around 50% of them appearing once. Trimming took off 5 bases at V and 0 bases at J, with 9 bases between the two ends. This CDR3 comprises 14 residues. Germline V gene data show CDR1 as SGHTA and CDR2 as FQGTGA. A note on this clonotype: Its target is not known.

Material: CD4+ T cells from blood, obtained before SARS-CoV-2 vaccination. This receptor was taken from a human donor who had recovered from COVID-19. The chain joins TRBV7-3 to TRBJ2-3; the D gene is possibly TRBD1 (5 bases). The chain's CDR3 is CASSPDISTDTQYF. In DNA, the CDR3 is TGTGCCAGCAGCCCGGACATTAGCACAGATACGCAGTATTTT.